Listed here are 16 T cell receptor beta chains from one sample, sequenced in a study of technical replicates of blood from a handful of donors. Libraries were prepared by immunoSEQ multiplex PCR; TCRdb keeps only in-frame clonotypes and omits some of them. The sample yields some 80,000 clones, over 75% seen once. The sequenced sample was T cells isolated from PBMCs. These receptors all stem from a human donor in good health.

This chain connects TRBV6-5 to TRBJ2-1; D ambiguous. The CDR3 loop spans 13 amino acids. V lost 4 bases and J lost 8, with 12 bases in between. Germline loops: CDR1 MNHEY, CDR2 SVGAGI. CDR3 sequence: CASSSNSNDEQFF. CDR3 sequence (DNA): TGTGCCAGCAGTTCAAACTCTAACGATGAGCAGTTCTTC.

J is TRBJ2-7 and V is TRBV13, with TRBD1 matching over 8 bases. Germline CDR1 reads PRHDT; CDR2 reads FYEKMQ (reference sequence). This CDR3 region has 15 residues. The ends lost 6 bases at V and 4 bases at J; junction bases unmatched: 11. The CDR3 DNA reads as TGTGCCAGCAGTATTCTTGGACAGGGTTCGTACGAGCAGTACTTC. Encoded protein: CASSILGQGSYEQYF.

This clone was detected only once. The chain combines TRBV7-3 with TRBJ2-2, with 9 bases identical to TRBD2. Trimming took 5 bases from V and 6 from J; bases not matched to a gene: 10. The CDR3 consists of 16 residues. Germline lookup yields CDR1 SGHTA and CDR2 FQGTGA. The CDR3, as DNA: TGTGCCAGCAGCGCTTTCGCGGGAGGGTCTCCCGGGGAGCTGTTTTTT. It is translated as CASSAFAGGSPGELFF.

The V call is TRBV7-9, the J call TRBJ1-4; 7 bases match TRBD1. V was pared by 1 base and J by 7 bases, with 6 bases of the junction left unmatched. The CDR3 spans 15 residues. The V gene's germline CDR1 is SEHNR and CDR2 FQNEAQ (reference sequence). CDR3 region: CASSLGMSGGEKLFF. Written as DNA, the CDR3 is TGTGCCAGCAGCTTAGGAATGTCAGGGGGTGAAAAACTGTTTTTT.

This rearrangement joins TRBV18 to TRBJ2-7, with 9 bases fitting TRBD1. CDR3 length: 14 amino acids. J lost 4 bases, V lost 5 bases, and 6 bases had no gene match. Germline CDR1 and CDR2: KGHSH and LQKENI. CDR3 in DNA: TGTGCCAGCTCAATAGGACAGGGGTGGTACGAGCAGTACTTC. The encoded protein is CASSIGQGWYEQYF.

The V call is TRBV4-1, the J call TRBJ2-7; 9 bases fit TRBD2. The V and J ends lost 4 bases and 5 bases, in that order; junction bases with no gene match: 9. The CDR3 loop spans 15 amino acids. CDR1 MGHRA and CDR2 YSYEKL come from the germline V gene. The CDR3 is CASSPRLAVIDEQYF. Here the CDR3 DNA reads TGCGCCAGCAGCCCCCGACTAGCGGTCATCGACGAGCAGTACTTC.

V and J are TRBV5-1 and TRBJ1-3; D remains ambiguous. Germline CDR1 SGHRS, CDR2 YFSETQ. Trimming took off 0 bases at V and 3 bases at J, with 10 bases between the two ends. The CDR3 totals 15 residues. The CDR3 region is CASSLDGALGNTIYF. CDR3 in DNA: TGCGCCAGCAGCTTGGATGGAGCTCTTGGAAACACCATATATTTT.

V and J are TRBV13 and TRBJ2-2, with TRBD2 identical over 7 bases. Trimming at V came to 5 bases and at J to 2 bases, leaving 8 bases not matched to a gene. Per germline, CDR1 PRHDT and CDR2 FYEKMQ (reference sequence). CDR3 length: 16 residues. The CDR3 region has the DNA TGTGCCAGCAGCCCCTCCGCGGGAGATAACACCGGGGAGCTGTTTTTT. Translating gives CASSPSAGDNTGELFF.

The chain links TRBV9 to TRBJ2-1; 7 nucleotides line up with TRBD1. Germline loops: CDR1 SGDLS, CDR2 YYNGEE. V shed 3 bases and J 3 bases; nucleotides not matched to a gene: 3. CDR3 length equals 14 residues. Here the CDR3 reads CASSAWDSYNEQFF. In nucleotides, the CDR3 is TGTGCCAGCAGCGCGTGGGACAGCTACAATGAGCAGTTCTTC.

The J gene is TRBJ2-1, the V gene TRBV5-1; a weak D match, TRBD2 (5 bases). V was shortened by 4 bases and J by 0 bases, with 14 bases between the two germline ends. There are 16 residues in the CDR3. Looked up from germline, CDR1 is SGHRS and CDR2 is YFSETQ. In DNA form, the CDR3 reads TGCGCCAGCAGCCCCACAAGCGGTAGCTCCTACAATGAGCAGTTCTTC. Its protein is CASSPTSGSSYNEQFF.

This chain joins TRBV5-4 and TRBJ2-7, with a weak D call TRBD1 (5 bases). The germline V and J ends were trimmed by 6 bases and 2 bases, with 18 bases remaining between them. The CDR3 spans 15 residues. Germline CDR1 reads SGHNT; CDR2 reads YYREEE (reference sequence). DNA for the CDR3: TGTGCCAGCACCATCCCTGGGCAGGGTCCCTACGAGCAGTACTTC. Translating it yields CASTIPGQGPYEQYF.

The chain carries TRBV11-2 and TRBJ2-1, with 10 bases matching TRBD1. This CDR3 has 16 amino acids. J gave up 6 bases and V 5 bases, and 10 bases lay outside the gene matches. Germline loops: CDR1 SGHAT, CDR2 FQNNGV. The CDR3 loop is CASSQRGTGAPNEQFF. CDR3 sequence (DNA): TGTGCCAGCAGCCAGAGGGGGACAGGGGCTCCCAATGAGCAGTTCTTC.

The V gene is TRBV13, the J gene TRBJ2-7, with 7 positions matching TRBD2. The germline CDR1 and CDR2 sequences are PRHDT and FYEKMQ (reference sequence). The CDR3 is 15 amino acids. The V gene end was trimmed by 5 bases and the J gene end by 0 bases; junction bases not matched to a gene: 7. CDR3 sequence reads: CASSKLAQSSYEQYF. The CDR3 nucleotides are TGTGCCAGCAGCAAACTAGCGCAGAGCTCCTACGAGCAGTACTTC.

The rearrangement joins TRBV6-6 to TRBJ2-1, with D possibly matching TRBD2 (5 bases). Germline V lookup: CDR1 MNHNY, CDR2 SVGAGI (reference sequence). V lost 8 bases and J lost 0, with 5 bases in between. The CDR3 is 12 residues long. DNA for the CDR3: TGTGCCAGCGGGAGCTCCTACAATGAGCAGTTCTTC. Its protein product is CASGSSYNEQFF.

This chain links TRBV7-9 with TRBJ1-1; TRBD1 is a possible D gene (5 bases). The CDR3 is 12 residues long. The germline gives CDR1 SEHNR, CDR2 FQNEAQ (reference sequence). V lost 4 bases and J 8 bases, leaving 11 bases between the germline ends. The CDR3, as DNA: TGTGCCAGCAGCTATGGGGGGGACGAAGCTTTCTTT. It specifies CASSYGGDEAFF.

This sequence joins TRBV10-3 and TRBJ1-2, with 7 bases fitting TRBD1. V dropped 0 bases and J dropped 4; count of bases not matched to a gene: 5. The CDR3 consists of 15 residues. Germline V gives CDR1 ENHRY, CDR2 SYGVKD. CDR3 loop: CAISESDRVIYGYTF. The DNA of the CDR3 is TGTGCCATCAGTGAGTCCGACAGGGTAATCTATGGCTACACCTTC.